This TCR beta chain was observed in a study of T cell responses to AZD1222 COVID-19 vaccine. Clones were sequenced by immunoSEQ multiplex PCR, and TCRdb holds only the in-frame ones, with some missing. Among roughly 120,000 clones listed, roughly nine tenths were seen once. The receptor's source is an adult who received the AZD1222 COVID-19 vaccine. Sequenced here: peripheral blood, sampled 28 days after the second AZD1222 dose.

The CDR3 loop is CASRHSSGSFNEQFF. Written as DNA, the CDR3 is TGTGCCAGCAGACATTCTAGCGGGAGCTTTAATGAGCAGTTCTTC. The rearrangement links TRBV27 to TRBJ2-1; 10 nucleotides line up with TRBD2. Germline values: CDR1 MNHEY, CDR2 SMNVEV (reference sequence). V gave up 6 bases and J gave up 7 bases; unmatched junction bases: 9. The CDR3 is made up of 15 amino acids.